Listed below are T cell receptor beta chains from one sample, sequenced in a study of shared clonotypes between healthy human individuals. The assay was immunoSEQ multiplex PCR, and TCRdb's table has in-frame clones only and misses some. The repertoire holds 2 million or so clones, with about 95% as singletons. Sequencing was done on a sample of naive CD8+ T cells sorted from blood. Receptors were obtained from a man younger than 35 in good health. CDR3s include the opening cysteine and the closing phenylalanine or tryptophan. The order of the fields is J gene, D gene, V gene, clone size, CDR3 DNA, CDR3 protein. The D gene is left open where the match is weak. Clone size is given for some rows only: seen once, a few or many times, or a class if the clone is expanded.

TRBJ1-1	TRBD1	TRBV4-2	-	TGTGCCAGCAGCCAAGAGACAGGGCTGGGGAACACTGAAGCTTTCTTT	CASSQETGLGNTEAFF
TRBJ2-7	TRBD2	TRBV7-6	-	TGTGCCAGCAGCCCCCTGCTAGCGGGAGTTAACGAGCAGTACTTC	CASSPLLAGVNEQYF
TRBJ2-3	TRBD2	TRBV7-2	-	TGTGCCAGCAGCGGGGGACTAGCGGGAGTTGGAGATACGCAGTATTTT	CASSGGLAGVGDTQYF
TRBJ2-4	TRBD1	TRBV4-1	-	TGCGCCAGCAGCCAGACGACAGGGACGGACATTCAGTACTTC	CASSQTTGTDIQYF
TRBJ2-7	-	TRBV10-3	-	TGTGCCATCATGGGTTTTGTAGACGCCACCTACGAGCAGTACTTC	CAIMGFVDATYEQYF
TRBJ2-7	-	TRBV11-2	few	TGTGCCAGCAGCTTTTCAGGGAACGAGCAGTACTTC	CASSFSGNEQYF
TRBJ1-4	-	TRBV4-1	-	TGCGCCAGCAGCCAACCTCCAGGGGTGAGGGATGAAAAACTGTTTTTT	CASSQPPGVRDEKLFF
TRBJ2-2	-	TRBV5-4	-	TGTGCCAGCAGGGACGCCACGAACACCGGGGAGCTGTTTTTT	CASRDATNTGELFF
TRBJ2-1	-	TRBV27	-	TGTGCCAGTGGGGTATTATACAATGAGCAGTTCTTC	CASGVLYNEQFF
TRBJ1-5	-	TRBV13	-	TGTGCCAGCAGCACACAGGGAAATCAGCCCCAGCATTTT	CASSTQGNQPQHF
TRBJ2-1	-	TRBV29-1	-	TGCAGCGTTGAAGATCAATGGCCAGAGCAGTTCTTC	CSVEDQWPEQFF
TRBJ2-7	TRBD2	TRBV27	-	TGTGCCAGCAGTTTCCTAACTAGCGGGAGCTACGAGCAGTACTTC	CASSFLTSGSYEQYF
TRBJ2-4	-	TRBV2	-	TGTGCCAGCAGTGCAGTGGAACCCATTCAGTACTTC	CASSAVEPIQYF
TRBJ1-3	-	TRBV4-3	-	TGCGCCAGCAGCCAAGATGCCGGTCCTGGAAACACCATATATTTT	CASSQDAGPGNTIYF
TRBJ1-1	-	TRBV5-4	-	TGTGCCAGCAGCTTGGAGTACGTGAACACTGAAGCTTTCTTT	CASSLEYVNTEAFF
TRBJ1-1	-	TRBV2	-	TGTGCCAGCAGTGTTGGTTTGAACACTGAAGCTTTCTTT	CASSVGLNTEAFF
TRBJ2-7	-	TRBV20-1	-	TGCAGTGCTAGGGGGGGCAACGAGCAGTACTTC	CSARGGNEQYF
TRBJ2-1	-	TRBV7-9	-	TGTGCCAGCAGCCAAGAGGGCAATGAGCAGTTCTTC	CASSQEGNEQFF
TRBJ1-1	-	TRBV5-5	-	TGTGCCAGCAGCTTTAAGGAGGGGAAAGCTTTCTTT	CASSFKEGKAFF
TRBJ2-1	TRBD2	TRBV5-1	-	TGCGCCACCCGCCCGGGAGGGTTCTCTATCCATGAGCAGTTCTTC	CATRPGGFSIHEQFF
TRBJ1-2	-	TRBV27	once	TGTGCCAGCACCGGGACCCACGGATCTGGCTACACCTTC	CASTGTHGSGYTF
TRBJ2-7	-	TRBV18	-	TGTGCCAGCTCACCACCGATGGGGGTATACGAGCAGTACTTC	CASSPPMGVYEQYF
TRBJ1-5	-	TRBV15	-	TGTGCCACCAGCAGAGATACGTTGGGCAATCAGCCCCAGCATTTT	CATSRDTLGNQPQHF
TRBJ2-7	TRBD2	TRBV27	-	TGTGCCAGCGGACTAGCGGGGATCTCCTACGAGCAGTACTTC	CASGLAGISYEQYF
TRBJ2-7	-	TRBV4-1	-	TGCGCCAGCAGCTTAAGACCTAGCTCCTACGAGCAGTACTTC	CASSLRPSSYEQYF
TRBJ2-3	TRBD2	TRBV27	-	TGTGCCAGCAGTTCGCCCAGCGGGGGAGCCACAGATACGCAGTATTTT	CASSSPSGGATDTQYF
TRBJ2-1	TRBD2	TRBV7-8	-	TGTGCCAGCAGCTTAGGCGTAGCGGGATATCCCTACAATGAGCAGTTCTTC	CASSLGVAGYPYNEQFF
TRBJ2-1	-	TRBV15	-	TGTGCCACCAGCAGTGGAACAGCAGGGGAGCAGTTCTTC	CATSSGTAGEQFF
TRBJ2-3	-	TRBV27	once	TGTGCCAGCAGTCCCCTAGCAGAGGGGACAGATACGCAGTATTTT	CASSPLAEGTDTQYF
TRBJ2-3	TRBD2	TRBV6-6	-	TGTGCCAGCAGCCTTTACGCGGGGGAGGTAGATACGCAGTATTTT	CASSLYAGEVDTQYF
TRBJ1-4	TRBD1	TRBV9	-	TGTGCCAGCAGCGTAGGACAGGGGGAGGAAAAACTGTTTTTT	CASSVGQGEEKLFF
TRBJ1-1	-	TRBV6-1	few	TGTGCCAGCAGTGAAGCGATCAGGGCGAACACTGAAGCTTTCTTT	CASSEAIRANTEAFF
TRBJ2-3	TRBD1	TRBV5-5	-	TGTGCCAGCAGCCCCGGGACAGGGGGGATAGGCACAGATACGCAGTATTTT	CASSPGTGGIGTDTQYF
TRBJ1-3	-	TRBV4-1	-	TGCGCCAGCAGCCAAGAGCAGGGGATGGGAAACACCATATATTTT	CASSQEQGMGNTIYF
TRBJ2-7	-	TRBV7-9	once	TGTGCCAGCAGCTTAAACGACCCGGGGTTCGACGAGCAGTACTTC	CASSLNDPGFDEQYF
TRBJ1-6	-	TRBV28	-	TGTGCCAGCAGTAAGGAGCAGACCGCCTATAATTCACCCCTCCACTTT	CASSKEQTAYNSPLHF
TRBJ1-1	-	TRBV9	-	TGTGCCAGCAGTGGGTATGGACAGAACACTGAAGCTTTCTTT	CASSGYGQNTEAFF
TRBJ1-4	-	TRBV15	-	TGTGCCACCAGCAGAGTTACAGTTAATGAAAAACTGTTTTTT	CATSRVTVNEKLFF
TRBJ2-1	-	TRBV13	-	TGTGCCAGCGGCCAACCTCTACAGGCGGAAGAGGAGCAGTTCTTC	CASGQPLQAEEEQFF
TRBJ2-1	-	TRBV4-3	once	TGCGCCAGCAGCCAAGCCAGTCCCTACAATGAGCAGTTCTTC	CASSQASPYNEQFF
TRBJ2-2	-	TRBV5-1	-	TGCGCCAGCAGCCGCCTCGGGAGCGGAGGGGGTACCGGGGAGCTGTTTTTT	CASSRLGSGGGTGELFF
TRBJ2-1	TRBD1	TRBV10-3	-	TGTGCCATCAGGACCGATTCCGGTTCTTACCGACAGGGTGTGCAGTTCTTC	CAIRTDSGSYRQGVQFF
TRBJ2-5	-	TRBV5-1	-	TGCGCCAGCAGCTTGGAGTGGGGGGAGGCAGAGACCCAGTACTTC	CASSLEWGEAETQYF
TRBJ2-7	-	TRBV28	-	TGTGCCAGCAGCCGAGGGAGTGCCGAGCAGTACTTC	CASSRGSAEQYF
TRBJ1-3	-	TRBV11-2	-	TGTGCCAGCAGCTTAGTTCGCCCAGGGTTGACTGGAAACACCATATATTTT	CASSLVRPGLTGNTIYF
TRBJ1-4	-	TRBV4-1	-	TGCGCCAGCAGCCAAGCATTAATTTCGGATGAAAAACTGTTTTTT	CASSQALISDEKLFF
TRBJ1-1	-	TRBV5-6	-	TGTGCCAGCAGCTTGGATGGCAGCACTGAAGCTTTCTTT	CASSLDGSTEAFF
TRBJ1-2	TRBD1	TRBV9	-	TGTGCCAGCAGCGGCTGGAGCGTGACAGGGGAATTCTATGGCTACACCTTC	CASSGWSVTGEFYGYTF
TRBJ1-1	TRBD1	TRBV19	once	TGTGCCAGTAGTATGGGGACAGCTGAAGCTTTCTTT	CASSMGTAEAFF
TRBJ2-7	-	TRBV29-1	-	TGCAGCGTTGAAGAGGTTGAGACAGGCCAATCCTACGAGCAGTACTTC	CSVEEVETGQSYEQYF
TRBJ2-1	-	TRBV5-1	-	TGCGCCAGCAGGGAGCAGGGTCTTAGCTCCTACAATGAGCAGTTCTTC	CASREQGLSSYNEQFF
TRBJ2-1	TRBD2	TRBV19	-	TGTGCCAGTAGTTTGGACGGGGGGTCCTACAATGAGCAGTTCTTC	CASSLDGGSYNEQFF
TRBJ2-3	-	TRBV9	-	TGTGCCAGCAGCCAGGCGGGCTACGTGCGAGATACGCAGTATTTT	CASSQAGYVRDTQYF